Included here is one T cell receptor beta chain sequence, with context. Every isolated RNA sample was fully reverse transcribed, so sequencing captured expressed TCRB transcripts. Clones were sequenced by immunoSEQ multiplex PCR, and TCRdb holds only the in-frame ones, with some missing. Altogether roughly 41,000 clones are present, around half being singletons, with the ten largest covering roughly 0.7%. This entry belongs to a study of beta chain features in type 1 diabetes. The CDR3 is made up of 14 amino acids. Germline-derived CDR1 and CDR2 are SNHLY and FYNNEI. V was pared by 5 bases and J by 0 bases, with 8 bases between. Researchers reported sorting CD4+ naive, central memory, regulatory and stem cell-like memory cells via CD45RO/CCR7/CD25/CD127/CD95/CD27.

V is TRBV2 and J is TRBJ1-3; D remains unclear. This TCR derives from a woman younger than 30 in good health. The specimen sequenced was central memory CD4+ T cells from blood. CDR3 residues: CASSQPSSGNTIYF. The CDR3 region has the DNA TGTGCCAGCAGTCAACCTAGCTCTGGAAACACCATATATTTT.